Below are 21 T cell receptor beta chains sequenced from a single sample in a study of T-cell memory formation after mild COVID-19. TCRdb reprocessed the 5' RACE reads with MiXCR, giving one entry per CDR3 protein. Counted here are some 130,000 distinct CDR3 sequences, less than 25% occurring once; the ten biggest clones make up around 24%. Sequenced: PBMCs or a T cell subset sorted from them (not recorded which). The receptors were sampled from an adult woman who had mild COVID-19 (a few samples of this study predate the infection). Cell type and time point are not known.

This clonotype came up a few times. This chain uses TRBV6-5 with TRBJ1-2; D unclear. V was pared by 0 bases and J by 2 bases, with 10 bases between. This CDR3 is 15 amino acids long. Germline V gene data show CDR1 as MNHEY and CDR2 as SVGAGI. CDR3: CASSYSRQVNYGYTF. The CDR3 DNA is TGTGCCAGCAGTTACTCCAGGCAGGTGAACTATGGCTACACCTTC.

This chain connects TRBV7-2 to TRBJ2-5; D is uncertain. Germline CDR1 reads SGHTA; CDR2 reads FQGNSA. V dropped 7 bases and J dropped 5 bases, with 8 bases sitting between them. This CDR3 is built from 11 residues. The CDR3 DNA is TGTGCCAGCACCGACGAGGAGACCCAGTACTTC. This translates into CASTDEETQYF.

This clonotype was observed a few times. The chain has TRBV7-6 and TRBJ2-1; TRBD1 agrees at 7 bases. CDR3 size: 14 residues. V was clipped by 6 bases and J by 8 bases; unmatched bases: 10. Germline V gives CDR1 SGHVS, CDR2 FNYEAQ. CDR3 nucleotides: TGTGCCAGCAGTCGGGCCCAGGGGGTGGATGAGCAGTTCTTC. Its protein is CASSRAQGVDEQFF.

This clonotype was detected only a few times. The rearrangement joins TRBV27 to TRBJ1-4; TRBD1 might be the D (5 bases). The CDR3 length is 16 residues. Germline V gene lookup returns CDR1 MNHEY and CDR2 SMNVEV (reference sequence). Trimming shortened V by 3 bases and J by 8 bases, and 19 bases separated the two germline ends. In DNA, the CDR3 is TGTGCCAGCAGTTTGCTAAAGGTTACAGGACACGAAAAACTGTTTTTT. Its protein is CASSLLKVTGHEKLFF.

This chain links TRBV9 with TRBJ2-7; D perhaps matches TRBD1 (6 bases). Trimming pared 2 bases from V and 5 bases from J, leaving 11 bases between. The CDR3 runs 13 residues. Germline lookup yields CDR1 SGDLS and CDR2 YYNGEE. The CDR3 region is CASSVQTGDEQYF. CDR3 sequence (DNA): TGTGCCAGCAGCGTTCAGACAGGTGACGAGCAGTACTTC.

The chain joins TRBV9 to TRBJ2-3; 7 bases map to TRBD2. Germline V CDR1 and CDR2: SGDLS, YYNGEE. Trimming cost V 4 bases and J 5 bases; bases outside gene matches: 13. The CDR3 totals 16 residues. The CDR3 sequence is CASSPDGGGEEDTQYF. The CDR3 coding sequence is TGTGCCAGCAGCCCAGACGGTGGGGGGGAGGAAGATACGCAGTATTTT.

The DNA of the CDR3 is TGTGCCAGCAGCCAAGAGGGGGCAGGCACAGGGTGGAGCTACGAGCAGTACTTC. Its protein is CASSQEGAGTGWSYEQYF. The chain links TRBV4-2 to TRBJ2-7, with D perhaps TRBD1 (6 bases). V was trimmed by 0 bases and J by 3 bases, leaving 21 bases between them. Germline values: CDR1 LGHNA, CDR2 YNFKEQ. The CDR3 has 18 residues.

This clonotype was seen only a few times. The chain carries TRBV27 and TRBJ1-1, with 9 nucleotides matching TRBD1. The CDR3 is made up of 16 amino acids. V lost 0 bases and J lost 0; bases outside the gene matches: 2. CDR1 is MNHEY, CDR2 SMNVEV, per germline (reference sequence). CDR3 DNA sequence: TGTGCCAGCAGTTTATCTGGGACAGGGATGAACACTGAAGCTTTCTTT. Its protein is CASSLSGTGMNTEAFF.

This clonotype came up a few times. The chain employs TRBV25-1 and TRBJ1-1, with 7 bases matching TRBD1. The CDR3 contains 19 residues. The V gene's germline CDR1 is MGHDK and CDR2 SYGVNS. The V and J ends lost 0 bases and 8 bases, in that order; junction bases with no gene match: 21. CDR3 loop: CASSEYDRVPSTGLGEAFF. The CDR3 coding sequence is TGTGCCAGCAGTGAATATGATCGCGTACCCTCGACAGGGCTGGGGGAAGCTTTCTTT.

The J gene is TRBJ2-3, the V gene TRBV7-9; 9 bases are shared with TRBD1. Germline CDR1 is SEHNR and CDR2 is FQNEAQ (reference sequence). CDR3 length: 15 residues. Germline trimming cut 5 bases from V and 3 bases from J; bases unmatched to any gene: 6. CDR3 sequence reads: CASSPGDRETDTQYF. The CDR3 coding sequence is TGTGCCAGCAGCCCGGGGGACAGGGAAACAGATACGCAGTATTTT.

J is TRBJ1-1 and V is TRBV6-5; D perhaps matches TRBD1 (5 bases). Germline V gene lookup returns CDR1 MNHEY and CDR2 SVGAGI. V was shortened by 5 bases and J by 5 bases, with 15 bases between the two germline ends. The CDR3 totals 14 residues. CDR3 loop: CASSLAGSRTEAFF. Written as DNA, the CDR3 is TGTGCCAGCAGTCTTGCAGGGTCTCGGACTGAAGCTTTCTTT.

The chain is built from TRBV27 and TRBJ1-2; 8 bases agree with TRBD1. Losses at the gene ends were 3 bases for V and 6 bases for J; bases not matched to a gene: 9. In germline, CDR1 is MNHEY, CDR2 SMNVEV (reference sequence). The CDR3 consists of 15 residues. CDR3 in amino acids: CASSLGGTGWNGYTF. CDR3 nucleotide sequence: TGTGCCAGCAGTTTGGGCGGGACAGGATGGAATGGCTACACCTTC.

This clonotype was recorded a few times. The chain couples TRBV6-5 to TRBJ1-5; D gene uncertain. Germline CDR1 reads MNHEY; CDR2 reads SVGAGI. V lost 6 bases and J lost 0, with 15 bases in between. The CDR3 covers 16 residues. As DNA, the CDR3 is TGTGCCAGCAGACCCCGGCAGATTTATAGCAATCAGCCCCAGCATTTT. This encodes CASRPRQIYSNQPQHF.

This chain connects TRBV7-9 to TRBJ2-7, with D perhaps matching TRBD2 (6 bases). V was cut by 4 bases and J by 3 bases, with 16 bases left in between. The CDR3 contains 15 residues. Germline V gene data show CDR1 as SEHNR and CDR2 as FQNEAQ (reference sequence). The CDR3 nucleotides are TGTGCCAGCAGCTGGGACTCACGGTTTAGCTACGAGCAGTACTTC. Translated, it gives CASSWDSRFSYEQYF. The full variable domain, in which reference TRBV7-9 and TRBJ2-7 provide the parts outside the CDR3, is DTGVSQNPRHKITKRGQNVTFRCDPISEHNRLYWYRQTLGQGPEFLTYFQNEAQLEKSRLLSDRFSAERPKGSFSTLEIQRTEQGDSAMYLCASSWDSRFSYEQYFGPGTRLTVT.

J is TRBJ2-1 and V is TRBV7-9; 7 nucleotides align to TRBD2. The CDR3 totals 17 residues. V was clipped by 4 bases and J by 2 bases; unmatched bases: 11. CDR1 and CDR2 (germline): SEHNR, FQNEAQ (reference sequence). The CDR3 DNA reads TGTGCCAGCAGCTCCTCACGGGCTAGCGGACCCTACAATGAGCAGTTCTTC. It codes for CASSSSRASGPYNEQFF.

This clonotype was picked up a small number of times. The J gene is TRBJ1-1, the V gene TRBV7-9, with 7 bases lining up with TRBD1. The germline V gene has CDR1 SEHNR and CDR2 FQNEAQ (reference sequence). V shed 3 bases, J shed 7 bases, and the junction held 11 bases outside the gene matches. The CDR3 consists of 15 residues. This chain's CDR3 is CASSLRTGTIYEAFF. The CDR3 DNA sequence: TGTGCCAGCAGCTTGAGGACAGGAACTATTTATGAAGCTTTCTTT.

This clonotype has more than one count but fewer than ten. The chain combines TRBV9 with TRBJ2-7; TRBD1 or TRBD2 may be the D gene (6 bases each). V was trimmed by 4 bases and J by 0 bases, leaving 17 bases between them. This CDR3 has 16 residues. From germline, CDR1 is SGDLS and CDR2 YYNGEE. CDR3 amino acids: CASSLGGRLSSYEQYF. The CDR3 nucleotides read TGTGCCAGCAGCTTAGGGGGGCGGCTTAGCTCCTACGAGCAGTACTTC. The full variable domain, in which reference TRBV9 and TRBJ2-7 provide the parts outside the CDR3, is DSGVTQTPKHLITATGQRVTLRCSPRSGDLSVYWYQQSLDQGLQFLIQYYNGEERAKGNILERFSAQQFPDLHSELNLSSLELGDSALYFCASSLGGRLSSYEQYFGPGTRLTVT.

CDR3 nucleotides: TGCAGCGTCCGCCTGGGGGATGAGCAGTTCTTC. Protein product: CSVRLGDEQFF. The V and J genes are TRBV29-1 and TRBJ2-1, with D possibly called TRBD1 or TRBD2 (5 bases each). This CDR3 has 11 residues. Germline assignment: CDR1 SQVTM and CDR2 ANQGSEA. The germline V and J ends were trimmed by 6 bases and 8 bases, with 11 bases remaining between them.

This clonotype occurred a few times. This rearrangement joins TRBV6-6 to TRBJ2-5; 11 bases line up with TRBD2. Germline trimming cut 6 bases from V and 4 bases from J; bases unmatched to any gene: 7. This CDR3 comprises 15 residues. Germline V gene sequence: CDR1 MNHNY, CDR2 SVGAGI (reference sequence). CDR3 region: CASSLLAGVAETQYF. In DNA form, the CDR3 reads TGTGCCAGCAGCCTACTAGCGGGAGTGGCAGAGACCCAGTACTTC.

The V gene is TRBV7-9, the J gene TRBJ2-5; TRBD1 or TRBD2 may be the D gene (5 bases each). The CDR3 runs 14 residues. CDR1 and CDR2 (germline): SEHNR, FQNEAQ (reference sequence). V lost 1 base and J lost 2, with 8 bases in between. The DNA of the CDR3 is TGTGCCAGCAGCTTAGATGGGGGACAAGAGACCCAGTACTTC. It codes for CASSLDGGQETQYF.

The chain joins TRBV25-1 to TRBJ1-2, with D unclear. Trimming pared 1 base from V and 8 bases from J, leaving 5 bases between. The CDR3 sequence is 11 residues long. CDR1 and CDR2 (germline): MGHDK, SYGVNS. The CDR3 bases are TGTGCCAGCAGTGAATCCGAGGGCTACACCTTC. This sequence encodes CASSESEGYTF.